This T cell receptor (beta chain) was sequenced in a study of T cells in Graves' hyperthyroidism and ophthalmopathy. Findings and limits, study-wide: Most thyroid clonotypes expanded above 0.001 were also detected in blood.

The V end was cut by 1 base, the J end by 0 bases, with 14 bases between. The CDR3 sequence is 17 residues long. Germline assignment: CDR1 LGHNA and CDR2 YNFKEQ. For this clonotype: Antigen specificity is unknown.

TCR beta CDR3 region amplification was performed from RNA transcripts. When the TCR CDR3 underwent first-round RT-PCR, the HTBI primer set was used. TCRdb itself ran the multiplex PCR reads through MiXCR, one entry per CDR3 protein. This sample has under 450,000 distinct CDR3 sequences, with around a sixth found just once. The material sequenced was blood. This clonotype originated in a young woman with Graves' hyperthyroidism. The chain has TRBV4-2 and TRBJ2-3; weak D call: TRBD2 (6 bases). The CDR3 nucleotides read TGTGCCAGCAGCCAAGTACTCGGGGGACGTAGCACAGATACGCAGTATTTT. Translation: CASSQVLGGRSTDTQYF.